Below are 13 T cell receptor beta chains sequenced from a single sample in a study of OX40 agonist ivuxolimab in advanced cancers. Assay: immunoSEQ multiplex PCR; the TCRdb copy retains only in-frame clones and omits some. Of 70,000 to 95,000 clones listed, 92% are singletons. Here the sequenced sample was CD4+ or CD8+ T cells sorted from blood, taken in a trial of the OX40 agonist ivuxolimab. The receptors were gathered from an adult with an advanced solid tumor such as melanoma, head and neck, liver or kidney cancer.

Note on this clone: The sample holds other DNA sequences that translate to the same CDR3. This chain joins TRBV14 and TRBJ2-5, with D unclear. CDR1 is SGHDN and CDR2 is FVKESK in the germline V gene. Trimming pared 1 base from V and 5 bases from J, leaving 2 bases between. The CDR3 loop spans 11 amino acids. CDR3 in DNA: TGTGCCAGCAGCCAAGCTGAGACCCAGTACTTC. Residues: CASSQAETQYF.

This CDR3 is CASSPRGQLAGELFF. The DNA for the CDR3 is TGTGCCAGCAGCCCAAGAGGCCAGCTCGCCGGGGAGCTGTTTTTT. This chain uses TRBV7-3 with TRBJ2-2; D not certain. The CDR3 is 15 amino acids. The V end was cut by 5 bases, the J end by 6 bases, with 16 bases between. Per the germline V gene, CDR1 is SGHTA and CDR2 is FQGTGA.

This chain links TRBV30 with TRBJ2-1; D remains unclear. This CDR3 region has 11 residues. Trimming shortened V by 5 bases and J by 3 bases, and 5 bases separated the two germline ends. Germline V gene lookup returns CDR1 GTSNPN and CDR2 SVGIG (reference sequence). CDR3 DNA: TGTGCCTGGGGCAACTACAATGAGCAGTTCTTC. Protein product: CAWGNYNEQFF.

This chain uses TRBV29-1 with TRBJ1-1; D gene unclear. Trimming cost V 7 bases and J 1 base, with 13 bases left between them. The V gene's germline CDR1 is SQVTM and CDR2 ANQGSEA. The CDR3 consists of 13 residues. The CDR3 protein is CSAQAGWNTEAFF. CDR3 sequence (DNA): TGCAGCGCTCAGGCGGGATGGAACACTGAAGCTTTCTTT.

CDR3 DNA sequence: TGTGCCAGCAGCCCTGGGGGTAGCGGGAGGGCCGGAGCAGATACGCAGTATTTT. It codes for CASSPGGSGRAGADTQYF. The chain has TRBV5-4 and TRBJ2-3, with 11 bases aligning to TRBD2. CDR3 length equals 18 residues. CDR1 is SGHNT and CDR2 is YYREEE in the germline V gene (reference sequence). With V trimmed by 4 bases and J by 4 bases, 14 bases remained unmatched. Full variable domain (rest looked up from reference TRBV5-4 and TRBJ2-3): ETGVTQSPTHLIKTRGQQVTLRCSSQSGHNTVSWYQQALGQGPQFIFQYYREEENGRGNFPPRFSGLQFPNYSSELNVNALELDDSALYLCASSPGGSGRAGADTQYFGPGTRLTVL.

The genes are TRBV6-5 and TRBJ1-2; D is uncertain. Per germline, CDR1 MNHEY and CDR2 SVGAGI. The V gene lost 2 bases and the J gene lost 4 bases, with 8 bases spanning the gap. The CDR3 runs to 13 residues. CDR3 region: CASSYTGSYGYTF. DNA for the CDR3: TGTGCCAGCAGTTACACGGGGAGCTATGGCTACACCTTC.

The V and J genes are TRBV7-3 and TRBJ2-1; no firm D call. Deletions cut 5 bases from V and 1 base from J, with 15 bases between. The germline V gene has CDR1 SGHTA and CDR2 FQGTGA. The CDR3 extends over 16 amino acids. CDR3 nucleotides: TGTGCCAGCAGCACTTCGCCGAGTCGATCCTACAATGAGCAGTTCTTC. It yields the protein CASSTSPSRSYNEQFF.

This chain connects TRBV7-8 to TRBJ2-5; D could derive from TRBD1 or TRBD2 (5 bases each). Trimming took off 3 bases at V and 1 base at J, with 15 bases between the two ends. CDR1 is SGHVS, CDR2 FQNEAQ, per germline. The CDR3 length is 16 residues. The CDR3 loop reads CASSFGLGDTQETQYF. The CDR3 DNA reads as TGTGCCAGCAGCTTCGGATTGGGGGATACCCAAGAGACCCAGTACTTC.

The CDR3 DNA reads as TGTGCCAGCAGCTTATGGGTACTGAACACCGGGGAGCTGTTTTTT. It is translated as CASSLWVLNTGELFF. V and J are TRBV5-8 and TRBJ2-2; D gene unclear. Looked up from germline, CDR1 is SGHTS and CDR2 is YDEGEE. CDR3 length equals 15 residues. With 2 bases removed from V and 1 base from J, the gap between germline ends came to 9 bases.

In its sample, this clone was seen once. J is TRBJ1-1 and V is TRBV19; no reliable D call. The CDR3 has 12 amino acids. V lost 7 bases to trimming and J lost 9 bases, with 15 bases between them. The germline gives CDR1 LNHDA, CDR2 SQIVND (reference sequence). The CDR3 loop is CASTNPSWKAFF. CDR3 coding DNA: TGTGCCAGTACCAACCCGTCGTGGAAAGCTTTCTTT.

The chain is built from TRBV19 and TRBJ2-1, with D uncertain. V lost 4 bases to trimming and J lost 2 bases, with 9 bases between them. Germline V gives CDR1 LNHDA, CDR2 SQIVND (reference sequence). The CDR3 has 14 residues. CDR3 DNA sequence: TGTGCCAGTAGTACCGCCCCAGCCTACAATGAGCAGTTCTTC. As protein: CASSTAPAYNEQFF.

The genes are TRBV6-5 and TRBJ2-2; 7 bases are a match to TRBD1. The CDR3 covers 14 residues. Germline trimming cut 7 bases from V and 7 bases from J; bases unmatched to any gene: 9. Per germline, CDR1 MNHEY and CDR2 SVGAGI. CDR3 protein: CASNPQGQGGELFF. The CDR3 DNA follows: TGTGCCAGCAACCCACAGGGGCAGGGCGGGGAGCTGTTTTTT.

This chain links TRBV7-9 with TRBJ2-1; 8 bases fit TRBD2. The CDR3 runs to 15 residues. Looked up from germline, CDR1 is SEHNR and CDR2 is FQNEAQ (reference sequence). The junction had 7 bases not matched to a gene; V was cut back by 1 base and J by 8 bases. The CDR3 bases are TGTGCCAGCAGCTTAGTTTTAGCGGGGAAGGATGAGCAGTTCTTC. Translation: CASSLVLAGKDEQFF.